The entry below gives a single T cell receptor beta chain sequence along with its context. The data were taken from a study of blood T cell repertoires in COVID-19. Study in general: Some COVID-19 samples were acute and others convalescent; all came from the United States, Italy and Spain. The cDNA or gDNA used as material had been derived from T cells, B-cell-depleted T cells, or PBMCs.

Looked up from germline, CDR1 is LNHDA and CDR2 is SQIVND (reference sequence). The CDR3 loop spans 15 amino acids. V was shortened by 2 bases and J by 6 bases, with 16 bases between the two germline ends. The authors' processing: From reference gene primer amplification, estimates of nucleated cell counts were derived. Assay used: immunoSEQ multiplex PCR; TCRdb lists only in-frame clones, some missing. The D gene and trimming were derived from the DNA, and the V and J assignments and clone size from that table. This table holds about 88,000 clones, roughly 90% found once. The receptor was isolated from a woman older than 75 with acute or convalescent COVID-19. Sequenced sample: peripheral blood. The J gene is TRBJ1-2, the V gene TRBV19; no reliable D call. Written as DNA, the CDR3 is TGTGCCAGTAGTATATGGTCTCGGGAATTTGATGGCTACACCTTC. It encodes CASSIWSREFDGYTF.